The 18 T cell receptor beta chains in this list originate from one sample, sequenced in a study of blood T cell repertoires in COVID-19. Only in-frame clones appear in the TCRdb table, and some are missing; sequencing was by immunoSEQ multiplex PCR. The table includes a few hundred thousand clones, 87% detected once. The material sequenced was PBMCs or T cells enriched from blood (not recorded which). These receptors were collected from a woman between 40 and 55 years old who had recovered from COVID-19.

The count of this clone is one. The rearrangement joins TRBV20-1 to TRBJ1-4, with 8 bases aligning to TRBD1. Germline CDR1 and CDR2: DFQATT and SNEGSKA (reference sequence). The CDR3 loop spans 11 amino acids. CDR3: CRATGDEKLFF. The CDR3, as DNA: TGCAGGGCGACAGGGGATGAAAAACTGTTTTTT.

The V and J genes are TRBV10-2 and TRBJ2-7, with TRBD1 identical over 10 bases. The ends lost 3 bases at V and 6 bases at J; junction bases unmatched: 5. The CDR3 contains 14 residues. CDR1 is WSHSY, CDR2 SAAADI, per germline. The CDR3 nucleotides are TGCGCCAGCAGTGAAGTGGGACAGGGGATCGAGCAGTACTTC. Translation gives CASSEVGQGIEQYF.

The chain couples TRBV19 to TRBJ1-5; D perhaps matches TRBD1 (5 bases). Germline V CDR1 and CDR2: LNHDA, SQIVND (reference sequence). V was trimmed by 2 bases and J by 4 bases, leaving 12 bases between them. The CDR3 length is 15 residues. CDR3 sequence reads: CASSIRSRENQPQHF. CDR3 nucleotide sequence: TGTGCCAGTAGTATAAGGTCCAGGGAAAATCAGCCCCAGCATTTT.

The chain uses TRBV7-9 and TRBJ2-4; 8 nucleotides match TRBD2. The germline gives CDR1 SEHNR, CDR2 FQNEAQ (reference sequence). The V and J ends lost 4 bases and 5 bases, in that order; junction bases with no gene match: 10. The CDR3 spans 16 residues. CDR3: CASSSGTRPGQNIQYF. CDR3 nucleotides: TGTGCCAGCAGCTCTGGGACTAGACCGGGCCAAAACATTCAGTACTTC.

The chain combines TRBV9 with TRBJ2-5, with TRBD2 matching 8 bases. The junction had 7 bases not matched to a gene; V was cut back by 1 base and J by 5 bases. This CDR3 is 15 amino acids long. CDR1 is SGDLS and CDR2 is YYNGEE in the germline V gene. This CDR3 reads CASSVSGGRGETQYF. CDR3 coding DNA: TGTGCCAGCAGCGTATCGGGAGGGCGAGGGGAGACCCAGTACTTC.

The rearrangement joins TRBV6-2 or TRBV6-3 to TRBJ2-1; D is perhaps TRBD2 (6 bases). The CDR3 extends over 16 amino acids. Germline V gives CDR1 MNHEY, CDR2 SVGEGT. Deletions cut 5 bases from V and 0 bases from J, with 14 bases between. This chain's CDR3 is CASSTLYSGSYNEQFF. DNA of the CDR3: TGTGCCAGCAGTACCCTTTATAGCGGCTCCTACAATGAGCAGTTCTTC.

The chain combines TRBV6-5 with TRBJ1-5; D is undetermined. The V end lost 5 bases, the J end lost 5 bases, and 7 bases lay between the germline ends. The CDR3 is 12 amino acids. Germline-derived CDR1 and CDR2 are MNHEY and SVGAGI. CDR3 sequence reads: CASSPSDQPQHF. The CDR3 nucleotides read TGTGCCAGCAGTCCCTCGGATCAGCCCCAGCATTTT.

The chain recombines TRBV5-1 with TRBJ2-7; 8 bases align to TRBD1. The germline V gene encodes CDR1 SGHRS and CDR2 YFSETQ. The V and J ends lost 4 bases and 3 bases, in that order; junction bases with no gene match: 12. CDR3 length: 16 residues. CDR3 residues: CASSPDRDRPLYEQYF. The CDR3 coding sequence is TGCGCCAGCAGCCCCGACCGGGACAGGCCCCTCTACGAGCAGTACTTC.

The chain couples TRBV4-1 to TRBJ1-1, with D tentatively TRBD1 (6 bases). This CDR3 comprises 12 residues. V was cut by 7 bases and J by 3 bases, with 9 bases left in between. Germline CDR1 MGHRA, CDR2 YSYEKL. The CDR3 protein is CASTTGDTEAFF. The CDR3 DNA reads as TGCGCCAGCACGACAGGAGACACTGAAGCTTTCTTT.

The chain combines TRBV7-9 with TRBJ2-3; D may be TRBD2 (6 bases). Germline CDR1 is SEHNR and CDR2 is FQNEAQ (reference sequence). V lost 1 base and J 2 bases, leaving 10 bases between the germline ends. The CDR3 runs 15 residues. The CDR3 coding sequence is TGTGCCAGCAGCTTAGTGGCGGGAACCACAGATACGCAGTATTTT. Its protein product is CASSLVAGTTDTQYF.

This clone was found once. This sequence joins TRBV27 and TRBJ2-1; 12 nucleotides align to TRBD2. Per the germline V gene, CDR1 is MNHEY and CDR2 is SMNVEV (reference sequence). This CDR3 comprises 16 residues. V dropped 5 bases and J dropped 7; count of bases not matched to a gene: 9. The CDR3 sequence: CASSPSSGRARNEQFF. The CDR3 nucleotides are TGTGCCAGCAGTCCCTCTAGCGGGAGGGCCAGGAATGAGCAGTTCTTC.

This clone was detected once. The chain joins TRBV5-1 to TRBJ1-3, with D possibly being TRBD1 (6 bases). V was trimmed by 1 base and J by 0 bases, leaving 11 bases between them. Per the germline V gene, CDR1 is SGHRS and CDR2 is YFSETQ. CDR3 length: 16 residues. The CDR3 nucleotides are TGCGCCAGCAGCTTGTTTGGCAGGGGCTCTGGAAACACCATATATTTT. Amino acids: CASSLFGRGSGNTIYF.

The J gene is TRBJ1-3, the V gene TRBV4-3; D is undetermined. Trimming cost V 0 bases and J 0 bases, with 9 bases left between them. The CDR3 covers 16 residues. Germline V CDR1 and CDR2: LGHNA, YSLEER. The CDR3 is CASSQDVGFSGNTIYF. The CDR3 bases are TGCGCCAGCAGCCAAGATGTCGGTTTCTCTGGAAACACCATATATTTT.

CDR3 loop: CASSPGTGERWYQETQYF. For the CDR3, the DNA is TGTGCCAGCAGCCCTGGGACAGGGGAAAGGTGGTATCAAGAGACCCAGTACTTC. V usage is TRBV9 and J usage is TRBJ2-5; 10 bases are a match to TRBD1. V dropped 4 bases and J dropped 2; count of bases not matched to a gene: 14. CDR1 and CDR2 (germline): SGDLS, YYNGEE. The CDR3 has 18 amino acids.

The CDR3 region is CASSLGGTGLETQYF. The DNA of the CDR3 is TGCGCCAGCAGCTTGGGAGGGACAGGCCTAGAGACCCAGTACTTC. The chain combines TRBV5-1 with TRBJ2-5; 8 bases match TRBD1. This CDR3 is 15 amino acids long. V lost 0 bases, J lost 4 bases, and 5 bases stayed unmatched. Looked up from germline, CDR1 is SGHRS and CDR2 is YFSETQ.

The DNA for the CDR3 is TGTGCCAGCAGCGTAGGGAGACAGGTCGGCACAGATACGCAGTATTTT. The encoded protein is CASSVGRQVGTDTQYF. The chain joins TRBV9 to TRBJ2-3, with D possibly being TRBD1 (6 bases). Trimming pared 0 bases from V and 1 base from J, leaving 12 bases between. Germline V lookup: CDR1 SGDLS, CDR2 YYNGEE. The CDR3 is 16 amino acids.

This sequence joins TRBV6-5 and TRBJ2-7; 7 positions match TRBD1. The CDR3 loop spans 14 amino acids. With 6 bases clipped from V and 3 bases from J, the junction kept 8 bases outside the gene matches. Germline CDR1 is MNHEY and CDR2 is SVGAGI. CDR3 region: CASSATGIGYEQYF. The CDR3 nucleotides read TGTGCCAGCAGCGCGACAGGGATCGGCTACGAGCAGTACTTC.

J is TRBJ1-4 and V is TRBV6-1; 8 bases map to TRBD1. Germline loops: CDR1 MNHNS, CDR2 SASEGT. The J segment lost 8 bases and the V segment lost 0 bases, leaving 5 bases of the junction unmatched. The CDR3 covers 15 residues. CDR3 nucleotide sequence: TGTGCCAGCAGTGAAGCGGCAGGGGGCAAGGAAAAACTGTTTTTT. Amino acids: CASSEAAGGKEKLFF.